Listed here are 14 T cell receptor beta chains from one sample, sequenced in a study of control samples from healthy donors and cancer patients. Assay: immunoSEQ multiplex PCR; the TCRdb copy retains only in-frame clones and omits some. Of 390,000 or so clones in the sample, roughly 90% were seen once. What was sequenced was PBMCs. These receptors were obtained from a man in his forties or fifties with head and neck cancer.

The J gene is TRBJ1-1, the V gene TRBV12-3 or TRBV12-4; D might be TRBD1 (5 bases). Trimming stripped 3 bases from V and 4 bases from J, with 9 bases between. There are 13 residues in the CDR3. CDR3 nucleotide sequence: TGTGCCAGCAGTTTTAGGGGTGGCACTGAAGCTTTCTTT. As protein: CASSFRGGTEAFF.

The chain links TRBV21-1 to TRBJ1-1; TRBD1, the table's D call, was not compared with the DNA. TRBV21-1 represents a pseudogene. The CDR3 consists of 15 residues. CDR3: CASSIDKYDRTEAFF. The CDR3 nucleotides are TGTGCCAGCAGCATAGACAAGTACGACAGAACTGAAGCTTTCTTT.

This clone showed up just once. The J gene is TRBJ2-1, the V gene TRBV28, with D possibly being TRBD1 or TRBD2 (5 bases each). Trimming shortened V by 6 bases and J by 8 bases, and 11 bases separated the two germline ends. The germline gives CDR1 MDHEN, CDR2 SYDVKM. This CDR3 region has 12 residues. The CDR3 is CASSTRGDEQFF. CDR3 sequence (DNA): TGTGCCAGCAGCACCCGGGGCGATGAGCAGTTCTTC. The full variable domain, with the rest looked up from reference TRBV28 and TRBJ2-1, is DVKVTQSSRYLVKRTGEKVFLECVQDMDHENMFWYRQDPGLGLRLIYFSYDVKMKEKGDIPEGYSVSREKKERFSLILESASTNQTSMYLCASSTRGDEQFFGPGTRLTVL.

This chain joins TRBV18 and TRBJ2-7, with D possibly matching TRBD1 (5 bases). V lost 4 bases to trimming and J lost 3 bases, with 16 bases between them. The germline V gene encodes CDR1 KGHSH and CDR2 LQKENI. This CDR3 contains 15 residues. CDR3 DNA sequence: TGTGCCAGCTCACATCTCTTCACAGGACACTACGAGCAGTACTTC. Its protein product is CASSHLFTGHYEQYF.

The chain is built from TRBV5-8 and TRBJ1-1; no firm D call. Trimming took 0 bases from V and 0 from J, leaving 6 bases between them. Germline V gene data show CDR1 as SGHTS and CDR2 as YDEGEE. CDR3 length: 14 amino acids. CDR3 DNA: TGTGCCAGCAGCTTGGGGCAGATGAACACTGAAGCTTTCTTT. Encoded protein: CASSLGQMNTEAFF. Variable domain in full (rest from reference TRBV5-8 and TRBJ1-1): EAGVTQSPTHLIKTRGQQATLRCSPISGHTSVYWYQQALGLGLQFLLWYDEGEERNRGNFPPRFSGRQFPNYSSELNVNALELEDSALYLCASSLGQMNTEAFFGQGTRLTVV.

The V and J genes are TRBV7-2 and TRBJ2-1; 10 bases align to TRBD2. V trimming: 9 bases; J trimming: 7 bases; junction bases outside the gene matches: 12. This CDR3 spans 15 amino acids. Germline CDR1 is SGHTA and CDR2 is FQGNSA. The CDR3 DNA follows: TGTGCCAGTAAACAGGGACTAGCGCTAGTAAATGAGCAGTTCTTC. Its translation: CASKQGLALVNEQFF.

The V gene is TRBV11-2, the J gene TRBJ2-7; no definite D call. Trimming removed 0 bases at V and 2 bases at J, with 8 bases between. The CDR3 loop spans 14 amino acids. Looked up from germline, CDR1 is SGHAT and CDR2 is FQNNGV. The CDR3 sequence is CASSLDRLTYEQYF. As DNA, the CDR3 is TGTGCCAGCAGCTTAGATCGGCTTACCTACGAGCAGTACTTC.

CDR3 in DNA: TGCGCCAGCAGCCTAACAGGGGGCTCTGGCTACACCTTC. Its translation is CASSLTGGSGYTF. V and J are TRBV5-1 and TRBJ1-2; 9 bases map to TRBD1. The length of the CDR3 is 13 residues. V lost 4 bases, J lost 7 bases, and 5 bases stayed unmatched. Per the germline V gene, CDR1 is SGHRS and CDR2 is YFSETQ. The entire variable domain, with the rest obtained from reference TRBV5-1 and TRBJ1-2, is as follows: KAGVTQTPRYLIKTRGQQVTLSCSPISGHRSVSWYQQTPGQGLQFLFEYFSETQRNKGNFPGRFSGRQFSNSRSEMNVSTLELGDSALYLCASSLTGGSGYTFGSGTRLTVV.

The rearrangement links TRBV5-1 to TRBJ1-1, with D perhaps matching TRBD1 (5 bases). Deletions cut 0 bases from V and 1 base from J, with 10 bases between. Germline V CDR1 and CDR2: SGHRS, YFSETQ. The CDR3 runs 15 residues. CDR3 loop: CASSLDEGRNTEAFF. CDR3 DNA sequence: TGCGCCAGCAGCTTGGATGAGGGGAGGAACACTGAAGCTTTCTTT.

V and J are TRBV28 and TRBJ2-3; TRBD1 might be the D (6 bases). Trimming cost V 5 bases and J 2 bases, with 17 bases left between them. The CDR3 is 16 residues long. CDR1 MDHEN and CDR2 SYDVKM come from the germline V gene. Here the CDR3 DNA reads TGTGCCAGCAGTACCGGGACACCTGAATCCACAGATACGCAGTATTTT. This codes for CASSTGTPESTDTQYF.

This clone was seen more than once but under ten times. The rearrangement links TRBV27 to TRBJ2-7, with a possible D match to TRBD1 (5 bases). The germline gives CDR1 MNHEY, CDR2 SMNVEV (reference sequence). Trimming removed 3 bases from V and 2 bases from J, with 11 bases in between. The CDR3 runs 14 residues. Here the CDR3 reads CASSFSQGTYEQYF. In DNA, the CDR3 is TGTGCCAGCAGTTTTTCGCAGGGTACCTACGAGCAGTACTTC.

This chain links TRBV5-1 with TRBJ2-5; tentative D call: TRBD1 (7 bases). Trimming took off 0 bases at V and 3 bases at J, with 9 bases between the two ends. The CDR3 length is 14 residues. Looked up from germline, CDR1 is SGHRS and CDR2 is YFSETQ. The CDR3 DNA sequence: TGCGCCAGCAGCTTGGGCAGGGGGGAAGAGACCCAGTACTTC. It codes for CASSLGRGEETQYF.

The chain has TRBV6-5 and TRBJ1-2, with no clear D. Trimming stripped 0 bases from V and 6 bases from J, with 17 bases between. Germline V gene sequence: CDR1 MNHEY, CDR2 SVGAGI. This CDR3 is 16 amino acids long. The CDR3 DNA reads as TGTGCCAGCAGTTACTCGAACATTGGGGTGGACGATGGCTACACCTTC. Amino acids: CASSYSNIGVDDGYTF.

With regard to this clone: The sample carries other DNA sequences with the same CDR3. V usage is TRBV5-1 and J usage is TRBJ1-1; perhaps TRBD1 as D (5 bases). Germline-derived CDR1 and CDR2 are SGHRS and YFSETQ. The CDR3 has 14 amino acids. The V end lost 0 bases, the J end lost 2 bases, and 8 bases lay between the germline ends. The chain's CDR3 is CASSLEGLNTEAFF. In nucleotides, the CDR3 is TGCGCCAGCAGCTTGGAGGGGCTTAACACTGAAGCTTTCTTT.